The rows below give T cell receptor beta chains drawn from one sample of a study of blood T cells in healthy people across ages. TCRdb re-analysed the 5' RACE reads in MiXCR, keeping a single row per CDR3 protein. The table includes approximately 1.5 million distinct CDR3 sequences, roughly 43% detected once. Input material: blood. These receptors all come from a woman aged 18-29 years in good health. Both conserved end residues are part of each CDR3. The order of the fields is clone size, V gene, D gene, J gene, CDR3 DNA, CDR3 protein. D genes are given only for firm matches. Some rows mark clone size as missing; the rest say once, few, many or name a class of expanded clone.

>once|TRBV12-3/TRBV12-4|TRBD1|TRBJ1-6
TGTGCCAGCAGGCCGGACAGGGGAGAATCTTCACCCCTCCACTTT
CASRPDRGESSPLHF
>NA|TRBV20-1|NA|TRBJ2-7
TGCAGTGCTAGAGCCCCATCCCAGGCCCCCTACGAGCAGTACTTC
CSARAPSQAPYEQYF
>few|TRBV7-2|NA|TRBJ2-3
TGTGCCAGCAGCGTAGAGGCCACAGATACGCAGTATTTT
CASSVEATDTQYF
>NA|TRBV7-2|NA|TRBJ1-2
TGTGCCAGCAGCGCCCCGACGGGCGATAAATACTATGGCTACACCTTC
CASSAPTGDKYYGYTF
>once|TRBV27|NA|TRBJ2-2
TGTGCCAGCAGTCCCTCGAACATCGGGGAGCTGTTTTTT
CASSPSNIGELFF
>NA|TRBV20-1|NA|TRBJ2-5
TGCAGTGCTCCACCGTCGGGACGTCTTGGGACCCAGTACTTC
CSAPPSGRLGTQYF
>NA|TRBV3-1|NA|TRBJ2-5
TGTGCCAGCAGCCGGGAGGCTGGAAATGAGCAGTACTTC
CASSREAGNEQYF
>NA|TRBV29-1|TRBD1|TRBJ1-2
TGCAGCGTTGGGGGGGACAGGAGCTATGGCTACACCTTC
CSVGGDRSYGYTF
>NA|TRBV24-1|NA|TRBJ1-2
TGTGCCACCAGTGGGGTTCGGAACTCGCATGGCTACACCTTC
CATSGVRNSHGYTF
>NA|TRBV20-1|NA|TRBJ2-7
TGCAGTGCTAGAGAACCCCCCGACGAGCAGTACTTC
CSAREPPDEQYF
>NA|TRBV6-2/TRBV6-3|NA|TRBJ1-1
TGTGCCAGCAGTTCCCCCCCAGGCCTCGACACTGAAGCTTTCTTT
CASSSPPGLDTEAFF
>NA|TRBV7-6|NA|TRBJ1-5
TGTGCCAGCAGCCCAGGGTATGCCATTCAGCCCCAGCATTTT
CASSPGYAIQPQHF
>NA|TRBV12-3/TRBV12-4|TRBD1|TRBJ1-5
TGTGCCAGCACGGGACAGCTCAATCAGCCCCAGCATTTT
CASTGQLNQPQHF
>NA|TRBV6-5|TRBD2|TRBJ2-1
TGTGCCAGCAGTTACATGTCGACTAGCGGGACCTACGATGAGCAGTTCTTC
CASSYMSTSGTYDEQFF
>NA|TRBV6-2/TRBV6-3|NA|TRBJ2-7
TGTGCCAGCAGTTCGGTCCGGGGAAAGAACAATGAGCAGTACTTC
CASSSVRGKNNEQYF
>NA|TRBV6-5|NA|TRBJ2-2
TGTGTCAGCAGTTACGGACTCACCGGGGAGCTGTTTTTT
CVSSYGLTGELFF
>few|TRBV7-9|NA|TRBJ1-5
TGTGCCAGCAGCTTAACGGGTGGTTACAATCAGCCCCAGCATTTT
CASSLTGGYNQPQHF
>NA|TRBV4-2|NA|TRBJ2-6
TGTGCCAGCAGCCAAGAGGCCCAGGGCGGGGCCAACGTCCTGACTTTC
CASSQEAQGGANVLTF
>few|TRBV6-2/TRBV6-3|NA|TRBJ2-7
TGTGCCAGCAGTCAACGGGACTCCCACGCCGGCTACGAGCAGTACTTC
CASSQRDSHAGYEQYF
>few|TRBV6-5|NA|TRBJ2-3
TGTGCCAGCAGTACAAGGGAGAGCACAGATACGCAGTATTTT
CASSTRESTDTQYF
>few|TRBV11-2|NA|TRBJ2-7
TGTGCCAGCAGCTTAGATAGACAGTCCTACGAGCAGTACTTC
CASSLDRQSYEQYF
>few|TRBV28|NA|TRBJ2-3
TGTGCCAGCAGTACTGAAGGTACGCAGTATTTT
CASSTEGTQYF
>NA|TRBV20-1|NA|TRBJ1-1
TGCAGTGCTAGACCTGGACAGTCCCCGGGCGGCACTGAAGCTTTCTTT
CSARPGQSPGGTEAFF
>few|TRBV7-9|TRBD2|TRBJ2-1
TGTGCCAGCAGCTTTAGGTCCGGGACTAGCCTCGATGAGCAGTTCTTC
CASSFRSGTSLDEQFF
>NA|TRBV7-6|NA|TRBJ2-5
TGTGCCAGCAGCTTAGGCTCATTGGCTAGTGAGCAGTACTTC
CASSLGSLASEQYF
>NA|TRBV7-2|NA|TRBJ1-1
TGTGCCAGCAGCTTATCGCTATCAGGGAAGGCTTTCTTT
CASSLSLSGKAFF
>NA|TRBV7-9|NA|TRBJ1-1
TGTGCCAGCAGATCTAAGACAGACCTGAACACTGAAGCTTTCTTT
CASRSKTDLNTEAFF
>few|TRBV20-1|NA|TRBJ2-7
TGCAGTGCCCGCCCGGCGGGGAGGATCGAGCAGTACTTC
CSARPAGRIEQYF
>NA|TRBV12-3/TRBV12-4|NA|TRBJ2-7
TGTGCCAGCAGCCCGACAGGTCATAGCTCCTACGAGCAGTACTTC
CASSPTGHSSYEQYF
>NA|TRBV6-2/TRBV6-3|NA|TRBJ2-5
TGTGCCAGCGTAACCCTCGGGGTTGGTGAGCAGTACTTC
CASVTLGVGEQYF
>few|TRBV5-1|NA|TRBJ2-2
TGCGCCAGCAGCCCAAAGACTAGTTCTGGGGAGCTGTTTTTT
CASSPKTSSGELFF
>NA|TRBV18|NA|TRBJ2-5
TGTGCCAGCTCACCACCGTCTTCTAGAAAAGAGACCCAGTACTTC
CASSPPSSRKETQYF
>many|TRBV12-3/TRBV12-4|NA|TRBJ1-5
TGTGCCAGCAGTTTATCCCCGGACCCAGATCAGCCCCAGCATTTT
CASSLSPDPDQPQHF
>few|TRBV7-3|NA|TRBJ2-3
TGTGCCAGCAGCTACCGGGCCATCACAGATACGCAGTATTTT
CASSYRAITDTQYF
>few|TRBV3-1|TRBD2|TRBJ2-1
TGTGCCAGCAGCCAAGCGGCTAGCGGGGGCCTCTATTACAATGAGCAGTTCTTC
CASSQAASGGLYYNEQFF
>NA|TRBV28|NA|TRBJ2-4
TGTGCCAGCAGCTTGTTTACCCAGGGAGTGAACATTCAGTACTTC
CASSLFTQGVNIQYF
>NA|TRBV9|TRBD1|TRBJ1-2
TGTGCCAGCAGCGTAGCAGGATGGGACAGGGTTCATGGCTACACCTTC
CASSVAGWDRVHGYTF
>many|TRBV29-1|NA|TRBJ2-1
TGCAGCGCTAGCGCGCTCAGGAACAATGAGCAGTTCTTC
CSASALRNNEQFF
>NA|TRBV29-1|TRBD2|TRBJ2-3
TGCAGCGTGGGGACTAGCGGCGGCACAGATACGCAGTATTTT
CSVGTSGGTDTQYF
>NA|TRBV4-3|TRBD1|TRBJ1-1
TGCGCCAGCAGCCATGGTGGGACAGGGGGCACTGAAGCTTTCTTT
CASSHGGTGGTEAFF
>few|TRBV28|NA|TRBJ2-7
TGTGCCAGCAGTTTAACACCGGTTAAGACAGGCCCTACCTACGAGCAGTACTTC
CASSLTPVKTGPTYEQYF
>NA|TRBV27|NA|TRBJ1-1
TGTGCCAGCAGTTCATCCGTCACTGAAGCTTTCTTT
CASSSSVTEAFF
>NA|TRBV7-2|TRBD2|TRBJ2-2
TGTGCCAGCAGTCCACTAGCGGGGAACACCGGGGAGCTGTTTTTT
CASSPLAGNTGELFF
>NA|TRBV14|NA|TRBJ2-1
TGTGCCAGCAGCCAGCGAATTCCAGGGAGCTCCTACAATGAGCAGTTCTTC
CASSQRIPGSSYNEQFF
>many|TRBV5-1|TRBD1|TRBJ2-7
TGTGCCAGCAGCTTAGAAACAGGGGGCTACGAGCAGTACTTC
CASSLETGGYEQYF
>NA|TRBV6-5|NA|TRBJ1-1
TGTGCCAGCAGTTACTCTCCCACAGACAGGGAAGCTTTCTTT
CASSYSPTDREAFF
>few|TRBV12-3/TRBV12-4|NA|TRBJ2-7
TGTGCCAGCAGTTTGAACAGTGAGTTGTACGAGCAGTACTTC
CASSLNSELYEQYF
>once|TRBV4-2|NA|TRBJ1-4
TGTGCCAGCAGCCAGGATAGGGCGTGGGAAAAACTGTTTTTT
CASSQDRAWEKLFF
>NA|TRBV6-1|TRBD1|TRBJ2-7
TGTGCCAGCAGTGGGGGACCGGGACAGAAGTACAATGAGCAGTACTTC
CASSGGPGQKYNEQYF
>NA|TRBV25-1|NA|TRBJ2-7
TGTGCCGGCAGTCAGAATGAGCAGTACTTC
CAGSQNEQYF
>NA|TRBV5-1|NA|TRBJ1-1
TGCGCCAGCAGCGCCCTAGAGGGGCGAAACACTGAAGCTTTCTTT
CASSALEGRNTEAFF